This TCR beta chain appears in the sequencing data of a study of T cells after yellow fever vaccination. Notes on the study in general: Reappearance after the booster was seen for most primary-vaccination clones, at 95% to 97% CD4 and 75% to 90% CD8.

The 5'RACE template-switching step produced TCR cDNA and added a universal primer site and UMIs. Via MiXCR, TCRdb re-called the 5' RACE reads, giving one row per CDR3 protein. Of hundreds of thousands of distinct CDR3 sequences in the sample, around 16% are singletons; the top ten hold 15% to 20%. The CDR3 spans 13 residues. The ends were cut back, 5 bases at V and 5 bases at J, with 10 bases in the middle. Germline CDR1 is SEHNR and CDR2 is FQNEAQ (reference sequence). Turning to this clonotype: Its target is unknown.

The chain couples TRBV7-9 to TRBJ2-4; D unclear. This TCR came from a man younger than 30 who received the YFV17D yellow fever vaccine. The source was PBMCs, collected 5 days after the first yellow fever vaccination. CDR3 residues: CASSQVVQNIQYF. In DNA form, the CDR3 reads TGTGCCAGCAGCCAGGTCGTACAAAACATTCAGTACTTC.